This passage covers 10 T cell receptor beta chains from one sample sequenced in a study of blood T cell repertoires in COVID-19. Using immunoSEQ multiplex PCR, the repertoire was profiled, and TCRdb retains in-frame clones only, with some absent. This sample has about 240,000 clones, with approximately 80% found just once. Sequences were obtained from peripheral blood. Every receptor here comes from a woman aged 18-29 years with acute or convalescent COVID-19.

Here the CDR3 reads CASSPPGTDTQYF. CDR3 sequence (DNA): TGTGCCAGCAGCCCCCCCGGGACAGATACGCAGTATTTT. The gene calls are TRBV7-3 and TRBJ2-3, with D uncertain. The CDR3 sequence is 13 residues long. The germline CDR1 and CDR2 sequences are SGHTA and FQGTGA. V was cut by 5 bases and J by 3 bases, with 9 bases left in between.

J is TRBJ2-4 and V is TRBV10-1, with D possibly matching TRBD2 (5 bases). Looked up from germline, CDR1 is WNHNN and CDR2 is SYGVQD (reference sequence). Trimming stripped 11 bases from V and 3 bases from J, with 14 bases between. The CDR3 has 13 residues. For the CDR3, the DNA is TGCGCCGGTAGAAATGGGAGCAAAAACATTCAGTACTTC. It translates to CAGRNGSKNIQYF.

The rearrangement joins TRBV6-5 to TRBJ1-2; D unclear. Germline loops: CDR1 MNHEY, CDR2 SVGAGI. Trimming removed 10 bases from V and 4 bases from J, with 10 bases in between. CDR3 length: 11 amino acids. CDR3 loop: CATGGSYGYTF. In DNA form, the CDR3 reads TGTGCCACGGGTGGTTCCTATGGCTACACCTTC.

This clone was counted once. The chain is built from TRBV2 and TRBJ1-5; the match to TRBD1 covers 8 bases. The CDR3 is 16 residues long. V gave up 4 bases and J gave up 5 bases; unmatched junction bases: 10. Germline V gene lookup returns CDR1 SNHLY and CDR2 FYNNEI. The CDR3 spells CASSGGWGQDYQPQHF. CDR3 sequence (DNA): TGTGCCAGCAGTGGAGGGTGGGGACAGGATTATCAGCCCCAGCATTTT.

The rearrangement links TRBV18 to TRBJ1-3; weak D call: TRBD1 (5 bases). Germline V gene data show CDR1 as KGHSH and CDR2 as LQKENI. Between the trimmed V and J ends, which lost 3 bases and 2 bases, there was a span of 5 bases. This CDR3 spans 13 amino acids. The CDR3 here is CASSPTAGNTIYF. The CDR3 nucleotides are TGTGCCAGCTCACCGACAGCTGGAAACACCATATATTTT.

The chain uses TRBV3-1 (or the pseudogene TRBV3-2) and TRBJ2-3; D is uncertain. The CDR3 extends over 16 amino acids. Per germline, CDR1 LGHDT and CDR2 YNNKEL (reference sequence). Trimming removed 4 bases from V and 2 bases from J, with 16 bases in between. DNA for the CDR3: TGTGCCAGCAGCCGAATCCCTAGTCCGCACACAGATACGCAGTATTTT. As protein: CASSRIPSPHTDTQYF.

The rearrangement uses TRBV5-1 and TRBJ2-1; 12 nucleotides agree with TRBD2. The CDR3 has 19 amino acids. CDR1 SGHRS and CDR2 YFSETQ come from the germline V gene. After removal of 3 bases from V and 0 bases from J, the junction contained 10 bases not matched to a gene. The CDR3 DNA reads TGCGCCAGCAGCTCAACGGGACTAGCGGGCCCGAGCTCCTACAATGAGCAGTTCTTC. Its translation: CASSSTGLAGPSSYNEQFF.

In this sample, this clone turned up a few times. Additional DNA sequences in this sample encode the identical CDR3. CDR3: CASSLQGSTDTQYF. The CDR3 DNA sequence: TGTGCCAGCAGCTTGCAGGGGTCCACAGATACGCAGTATTTT. The V gene is TRBV5-4, the J gene TRBJ2-3; TRBD1 is a possible D gene (6 bases). V shed 1 base and J shed 2 bases, with 8 bases lying between them. The CDR3 totals 14 residues. CDR1 and CDR2 (germline): SGHNT, YYREEE (reference sequence).

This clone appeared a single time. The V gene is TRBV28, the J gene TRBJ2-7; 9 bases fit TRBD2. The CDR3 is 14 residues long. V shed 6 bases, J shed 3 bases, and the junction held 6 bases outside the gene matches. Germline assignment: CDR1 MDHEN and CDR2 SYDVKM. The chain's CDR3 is CASRTTSGHYEQYF. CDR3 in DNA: TGTGCCAGCAGAACGACTAGCGGACACTACGAGCAGTACTTC. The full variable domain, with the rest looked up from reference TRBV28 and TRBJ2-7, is DVKVTQSSRYLVKRTGEKVFLECVQDMDHENMFWYRQDPGLGLRLIYFSYDVKMKEKGDIPEGYSVSREKKERFSLILESASTNQTSMYLCASRTTSGHYEQYFGPGTRLTVT.

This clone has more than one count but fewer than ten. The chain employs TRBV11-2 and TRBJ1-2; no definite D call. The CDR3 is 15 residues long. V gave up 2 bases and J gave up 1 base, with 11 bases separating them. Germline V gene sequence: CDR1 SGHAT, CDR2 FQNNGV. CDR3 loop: CASSLRQGGNYGYTF. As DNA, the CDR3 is TGTGCCAGCAGCTTAAGACAAGGTGGTAACTATGGCTACACCTTC.